This TCR beta chain appears in the sequencing data of a study of neurological immune-mediated disorders. Germline CDR1 and CDR2: ENHRY and SYGVKD. V gave up 2 bases and J gave up 5 bases; unmatched junction bases: 5. The CDR3 contains 15 residues. 5'RACE generated cDNA with 10-nucleotide random UMIs. TCRdb reprocessed the 5' RACE reads via MiXCR and lists one record per CDR3 protein. Here the sample spans 30,000 to 45,000 distinct CDR3 sequences, around 10% being singletons. This clonotype showed up many times. Sequencing input: CD4+ T cells from blood. This sequence was found in a woman in her thirties with HTLV-1-associated myelopathy (HAM/TSP). V usage is TRBV10-3 and J usage is TRBJ2-5; 10 nucleotides align to TRBD2. The CDR3 DNA follows: TGTGCCATCAGTGAGAGCGGGGGGGCCTTTGAGACCCAGTACTTC. This encodes CAISESGGAFETQYF.